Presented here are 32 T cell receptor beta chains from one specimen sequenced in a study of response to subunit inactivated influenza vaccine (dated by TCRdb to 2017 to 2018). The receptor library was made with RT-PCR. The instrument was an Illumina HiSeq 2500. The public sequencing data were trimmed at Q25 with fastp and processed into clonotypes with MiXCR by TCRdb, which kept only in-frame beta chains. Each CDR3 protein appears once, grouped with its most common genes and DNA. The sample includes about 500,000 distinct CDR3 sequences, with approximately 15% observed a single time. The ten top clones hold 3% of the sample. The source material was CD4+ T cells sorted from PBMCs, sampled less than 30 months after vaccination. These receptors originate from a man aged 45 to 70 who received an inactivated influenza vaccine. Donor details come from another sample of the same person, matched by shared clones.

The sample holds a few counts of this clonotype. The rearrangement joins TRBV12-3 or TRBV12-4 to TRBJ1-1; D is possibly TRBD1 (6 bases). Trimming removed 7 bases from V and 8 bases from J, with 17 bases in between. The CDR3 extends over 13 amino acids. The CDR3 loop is CASTLRGAGEAFF. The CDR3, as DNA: TGTGCCAGCACCCTGAGGGGGGCTGGGGAAGCTTTCTTT.

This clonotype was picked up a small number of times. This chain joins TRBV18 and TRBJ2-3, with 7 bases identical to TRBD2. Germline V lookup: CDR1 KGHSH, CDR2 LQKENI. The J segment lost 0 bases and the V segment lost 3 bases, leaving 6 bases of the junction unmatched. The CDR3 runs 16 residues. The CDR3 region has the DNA TGTGCCAGCTCACCGGGGGAGGGTAGGAGCACAGATACGCAGTATTTT. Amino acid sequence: CASSPGEGRSTDTQYF.

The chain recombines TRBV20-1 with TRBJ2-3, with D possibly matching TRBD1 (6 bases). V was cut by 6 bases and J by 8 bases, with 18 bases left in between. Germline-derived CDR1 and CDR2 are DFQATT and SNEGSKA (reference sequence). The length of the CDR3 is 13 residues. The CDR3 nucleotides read TGCAGTGCCCAGGGGACCCTCGAATCTACGCAGTATTTT. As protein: CSAQGTLESTQYF.

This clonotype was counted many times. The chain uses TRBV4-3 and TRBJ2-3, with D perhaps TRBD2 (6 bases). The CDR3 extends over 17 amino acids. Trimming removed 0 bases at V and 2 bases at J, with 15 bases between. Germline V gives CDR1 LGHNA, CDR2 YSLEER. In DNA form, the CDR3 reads TGCGCCAGCAGCCAAGATCGTCTGGCGGGGCCCACAGATACGCAGTATTTT. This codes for CASSQDRLAGPTDTQYF.

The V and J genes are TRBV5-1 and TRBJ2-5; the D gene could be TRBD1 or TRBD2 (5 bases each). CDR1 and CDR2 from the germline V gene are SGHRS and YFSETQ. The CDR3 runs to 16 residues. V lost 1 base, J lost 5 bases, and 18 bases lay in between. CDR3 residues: CASSLSRGAVLETQYF. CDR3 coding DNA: TGCGCCAGCAGCTTGTCCCGGGGCGCGGTTTTGGAGACCCAGTACTTC.

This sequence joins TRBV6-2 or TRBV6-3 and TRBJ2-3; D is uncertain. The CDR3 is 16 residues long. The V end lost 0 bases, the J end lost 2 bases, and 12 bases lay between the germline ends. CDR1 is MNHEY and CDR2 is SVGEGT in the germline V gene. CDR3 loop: CASSYSRNHLTDTQYF. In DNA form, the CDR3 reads TGTGCCAGCAGTTACTCGCGTAACCACCTCACAGATACGCAGTATTTT.

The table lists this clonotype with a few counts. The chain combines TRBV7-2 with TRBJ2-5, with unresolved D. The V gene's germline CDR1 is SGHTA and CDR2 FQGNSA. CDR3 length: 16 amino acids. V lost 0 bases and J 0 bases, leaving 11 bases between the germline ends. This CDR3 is CASSLAQPEHQETQYF. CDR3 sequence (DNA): TGTGCCAGCAGCTTAGCGCAGCCCGAACACCAAGAGACCCAGTACTTC.

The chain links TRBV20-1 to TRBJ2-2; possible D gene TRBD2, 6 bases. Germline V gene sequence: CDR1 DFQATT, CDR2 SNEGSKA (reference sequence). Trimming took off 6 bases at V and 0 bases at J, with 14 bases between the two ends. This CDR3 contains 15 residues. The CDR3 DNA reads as TGCAGTGCCAATCGGGGGACTCCGAACACCGGGGAGCTGTTTTTT. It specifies CSANRGTPNTGELFF.

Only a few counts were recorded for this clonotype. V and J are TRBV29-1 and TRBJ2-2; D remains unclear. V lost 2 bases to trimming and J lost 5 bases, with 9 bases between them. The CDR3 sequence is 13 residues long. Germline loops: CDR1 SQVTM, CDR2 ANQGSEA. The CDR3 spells CSVESRKTGELFF. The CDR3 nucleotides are TGCAGCGTTGAAAGCAGGAAAACCGGGGAGCTGTTTTTT.

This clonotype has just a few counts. The DNA for the CDR3 is TGTGCCAGCAGCTTGTTATGGGAGCCCCAGCATTTT. This translates into CASSLLWEPQHF. This sequence joins TRBV7-2 and TRBJ1-5; D remains unclear. V was shortened by 3 bases and J by 8 bases, with 8 bases between the two germline ends. This CDR3 contains 12 residues. Germline assignment: CDR1 SGHTA and CDR2 FQGNSA.

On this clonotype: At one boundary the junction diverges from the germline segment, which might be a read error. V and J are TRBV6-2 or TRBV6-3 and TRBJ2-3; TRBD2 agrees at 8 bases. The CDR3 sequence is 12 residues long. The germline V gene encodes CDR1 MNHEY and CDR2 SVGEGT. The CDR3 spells CASSYPGLGILF. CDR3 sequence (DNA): TGTGCCAGCAGTTACCCGGGACTAGGGATTCTTTTT.

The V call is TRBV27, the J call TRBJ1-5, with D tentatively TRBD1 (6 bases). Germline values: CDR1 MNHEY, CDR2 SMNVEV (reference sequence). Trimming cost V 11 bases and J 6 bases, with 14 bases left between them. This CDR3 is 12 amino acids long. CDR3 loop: CAAGQGIQPQHF. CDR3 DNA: TGTGCCGCGGGTCAGGGGATTCAGCCCCAGCATTTT.

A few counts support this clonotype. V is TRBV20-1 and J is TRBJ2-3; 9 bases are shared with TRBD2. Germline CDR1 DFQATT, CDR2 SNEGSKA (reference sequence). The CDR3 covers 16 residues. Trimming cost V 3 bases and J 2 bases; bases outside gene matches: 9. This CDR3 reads CSASGLAGFNTDTQYF. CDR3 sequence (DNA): TGCAGTGCTAGTGGTCTAGCGGGATTCAACACAGATACGCAGTATTTT.

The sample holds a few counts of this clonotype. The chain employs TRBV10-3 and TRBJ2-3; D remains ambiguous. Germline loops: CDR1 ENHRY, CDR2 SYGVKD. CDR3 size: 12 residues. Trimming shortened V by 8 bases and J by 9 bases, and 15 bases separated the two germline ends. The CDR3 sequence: CAISVDKETQYF. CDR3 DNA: TGTGCCATCTCTGTGGATAAAGAAACGCAGTATTTT.

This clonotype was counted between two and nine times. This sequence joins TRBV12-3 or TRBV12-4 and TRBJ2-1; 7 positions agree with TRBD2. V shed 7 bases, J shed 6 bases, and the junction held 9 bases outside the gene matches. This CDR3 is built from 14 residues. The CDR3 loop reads CASTLKLALNEQFF. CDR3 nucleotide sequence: TGTGCCAGCACCCTGAAACTAGCGCTCAATGAGCAGTTCTTC.

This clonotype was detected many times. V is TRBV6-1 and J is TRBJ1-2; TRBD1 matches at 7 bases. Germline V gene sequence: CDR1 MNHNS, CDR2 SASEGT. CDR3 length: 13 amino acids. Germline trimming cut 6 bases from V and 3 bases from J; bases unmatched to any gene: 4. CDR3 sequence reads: CASRRGRDYGYTF. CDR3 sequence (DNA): TGTGCCAGCAGAAGGGGGCGAGACTATGGCTACACCTTC.

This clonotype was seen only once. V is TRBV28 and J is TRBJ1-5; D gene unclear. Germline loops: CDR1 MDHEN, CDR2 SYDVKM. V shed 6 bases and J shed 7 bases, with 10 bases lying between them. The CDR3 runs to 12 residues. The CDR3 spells CASSLPWQPQHF. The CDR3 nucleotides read TGTGCCAGCAGCCTACCTTGGCAGCCCCAGCATTTT.

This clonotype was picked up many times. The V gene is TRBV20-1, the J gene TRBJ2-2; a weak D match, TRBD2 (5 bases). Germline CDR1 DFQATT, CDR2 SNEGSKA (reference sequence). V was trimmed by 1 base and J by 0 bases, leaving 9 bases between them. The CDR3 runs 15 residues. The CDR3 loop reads CSARVGGANTGELFF. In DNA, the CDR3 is TGCAGTGCTAGAGTAGGAGGAGCGAACACCGGGGAGCTGTTTTTT.

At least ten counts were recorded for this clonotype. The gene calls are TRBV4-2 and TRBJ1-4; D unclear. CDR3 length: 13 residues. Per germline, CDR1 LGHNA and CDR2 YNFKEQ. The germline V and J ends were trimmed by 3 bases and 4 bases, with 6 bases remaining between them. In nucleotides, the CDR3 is TGTGCCAGCAGCCACCAGATTAATGAAAAACTGTTTTTT. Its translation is CASSHQINEKLFF.

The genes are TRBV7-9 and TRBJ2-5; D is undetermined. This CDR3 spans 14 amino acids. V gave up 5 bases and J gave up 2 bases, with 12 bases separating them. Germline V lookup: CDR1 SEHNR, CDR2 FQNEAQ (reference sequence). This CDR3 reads CASSRRPEQETQYF. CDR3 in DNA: TGTGCCAGCAGCCGGCGTCCAGAGCAAGAGACCCAGTACTTC.

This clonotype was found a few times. CDR3 nucleotide sequence: TGTGCCAGCAGCCAAGCGCCGGGACTAGCGGACAATGAGCAGTTCTTC. Protein: CASSQAPGLADNEQFF. The chain carries TRBV4-2 and TRBJ2-1, with 11 bases fitting TRBD2. Trimming at V came to 1 base and at J to 5 bases, leaving 4 bases not matched to a gene. The CDR3 runs to 16 residues. Germline V gene data show CDR1 as LGHNA and CDR2 as YNFKEQ.

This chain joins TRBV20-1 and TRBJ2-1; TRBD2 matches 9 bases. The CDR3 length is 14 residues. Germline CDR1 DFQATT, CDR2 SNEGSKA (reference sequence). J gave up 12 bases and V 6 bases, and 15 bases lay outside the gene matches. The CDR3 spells CSASGTSLYPGQFF. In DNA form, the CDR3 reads TGCAGTGCGTCCGGGACTAGCCTCTACCCAGGGCAGTTCTTC.

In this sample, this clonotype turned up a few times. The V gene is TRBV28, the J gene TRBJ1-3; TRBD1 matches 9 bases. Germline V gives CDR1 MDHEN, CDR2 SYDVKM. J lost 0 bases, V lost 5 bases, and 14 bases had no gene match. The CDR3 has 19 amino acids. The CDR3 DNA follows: TGTGCCAGCAGTCCGTCTACGGGACAGGGCCTAATCTCTGGAAACACCATATATTTT. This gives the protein CASSPSTGQGLISGNTIYF.

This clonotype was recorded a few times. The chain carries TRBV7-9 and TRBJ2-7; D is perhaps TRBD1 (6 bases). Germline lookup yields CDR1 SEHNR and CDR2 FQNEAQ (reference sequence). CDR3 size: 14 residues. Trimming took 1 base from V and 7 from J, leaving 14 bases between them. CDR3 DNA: TGTGCCAGCAGCTTAGACCAGGGGATGATGGAGCAGTACTTC. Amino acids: CASSLDQGMMEQYF.

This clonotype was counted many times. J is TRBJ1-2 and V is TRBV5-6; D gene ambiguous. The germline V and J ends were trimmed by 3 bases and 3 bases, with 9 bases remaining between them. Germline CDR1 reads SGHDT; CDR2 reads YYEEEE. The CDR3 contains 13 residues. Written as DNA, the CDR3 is TGTGCCAGCAGCTCATGGGCGCACTATGGCTACACCTTC. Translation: CASSSWAHYGYTF. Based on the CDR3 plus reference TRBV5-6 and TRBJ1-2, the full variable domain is DAGVTQSPTHLIKTRGQQVTLRCSPKSGHDTVSWYQQALGQGPQFIFQYYEEEERQRGNFPDRFSGHQFPNYSSELNVNALLLGDSALYLCASSSWAHYGYTFGSGTRLTVV.

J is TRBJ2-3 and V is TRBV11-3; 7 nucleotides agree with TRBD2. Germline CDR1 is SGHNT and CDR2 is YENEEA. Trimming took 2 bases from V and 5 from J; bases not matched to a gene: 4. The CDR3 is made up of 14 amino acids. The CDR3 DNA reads TGTGCCAGCAGCTTAATGGGGACTAAAGATACGCAGTATTTT. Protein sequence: CASSLMGTKDTQYF. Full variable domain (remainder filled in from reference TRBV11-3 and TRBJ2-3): EAGVVQSPRYKIIEKKQPVAFWCNPISGHNTLYWYLQNLGQGPELLIRYENEEAVDDSQLPKDRFSAERLKGVDSTLKIQPAELGDSAVYLCASSLMGTKDTQYFGPGTRLTVL.

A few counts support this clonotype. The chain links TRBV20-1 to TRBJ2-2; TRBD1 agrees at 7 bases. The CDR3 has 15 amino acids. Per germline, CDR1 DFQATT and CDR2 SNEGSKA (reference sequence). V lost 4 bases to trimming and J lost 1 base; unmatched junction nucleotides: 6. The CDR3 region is CSAKARDRNTGELFF. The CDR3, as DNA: TGCAGTGCTAAGGCCCGGGACAGGAACACCGGGGAGCTGTTTTTT.

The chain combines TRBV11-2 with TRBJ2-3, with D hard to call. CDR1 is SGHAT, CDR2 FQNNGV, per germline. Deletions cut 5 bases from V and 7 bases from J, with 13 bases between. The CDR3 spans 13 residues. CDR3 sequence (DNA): TGTGCCAGCAGCCCGCGCTGGTCGAATACGCAGTATTTT. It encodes CASSPRWSNTQYF.

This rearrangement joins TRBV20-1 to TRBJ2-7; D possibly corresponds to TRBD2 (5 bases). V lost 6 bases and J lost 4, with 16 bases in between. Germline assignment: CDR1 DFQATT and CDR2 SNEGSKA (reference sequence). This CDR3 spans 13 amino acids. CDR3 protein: CSATDGVKYEQYF. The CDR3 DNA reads TGCAGTGCCACGGACGGGGTCAAGTACGAGCAGTACTTC.

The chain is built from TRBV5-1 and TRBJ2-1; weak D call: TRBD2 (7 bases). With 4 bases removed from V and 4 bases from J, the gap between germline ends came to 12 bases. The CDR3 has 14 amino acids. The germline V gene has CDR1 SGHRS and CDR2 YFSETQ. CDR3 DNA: TGCGCCAGCAGCGCGGGGGCGAATTACAATGAGCAGTTCTTC. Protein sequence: CASSAGANYNEQFF.

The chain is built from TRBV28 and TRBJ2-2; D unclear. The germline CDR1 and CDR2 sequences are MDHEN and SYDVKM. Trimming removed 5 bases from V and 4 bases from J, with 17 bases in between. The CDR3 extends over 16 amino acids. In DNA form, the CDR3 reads TGTGCCAGCAGTACCCCCGGGTCCTCAACCACCGGGGAGCTGTTTTTT. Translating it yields CASSTPGSSTTGELFF.

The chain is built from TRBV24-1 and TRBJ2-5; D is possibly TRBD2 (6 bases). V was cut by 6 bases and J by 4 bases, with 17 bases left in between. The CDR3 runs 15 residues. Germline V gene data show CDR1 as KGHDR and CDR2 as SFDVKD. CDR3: CATSRGTFRGETQYF. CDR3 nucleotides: TGTGCCACCAGTCGCGGGACCTTCCGGGGAGAGACCCAGTACTTC.